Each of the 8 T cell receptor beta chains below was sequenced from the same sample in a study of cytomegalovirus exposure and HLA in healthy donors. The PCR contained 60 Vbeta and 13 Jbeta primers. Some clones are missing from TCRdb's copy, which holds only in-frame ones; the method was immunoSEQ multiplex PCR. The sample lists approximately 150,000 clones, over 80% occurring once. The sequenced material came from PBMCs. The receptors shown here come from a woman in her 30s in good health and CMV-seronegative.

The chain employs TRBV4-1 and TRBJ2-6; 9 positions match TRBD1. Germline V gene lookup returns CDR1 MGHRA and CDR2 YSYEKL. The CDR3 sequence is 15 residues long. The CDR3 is CAGGTGKSGANVLTF. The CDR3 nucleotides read TGCGCGGGGGGGACAGGGAAGTCTGGGGCCAACGTCCTGACTTTC.

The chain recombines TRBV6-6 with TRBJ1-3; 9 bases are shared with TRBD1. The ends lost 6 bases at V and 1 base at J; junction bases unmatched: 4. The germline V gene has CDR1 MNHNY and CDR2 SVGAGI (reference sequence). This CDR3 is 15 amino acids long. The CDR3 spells CASRLGQGSGNTIYF. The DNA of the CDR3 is TGTGCCAGCAGATTGGGACAGGGTTCTGGAAACACCATATATTTT.

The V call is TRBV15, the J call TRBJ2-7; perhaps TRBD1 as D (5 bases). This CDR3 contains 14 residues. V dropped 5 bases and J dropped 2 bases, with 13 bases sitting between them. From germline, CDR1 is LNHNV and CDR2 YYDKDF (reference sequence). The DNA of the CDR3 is TGTGCCACCAGCCCCGGAAGGGGCACCTACGAGCAGTACTTC. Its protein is CATSPGRGTYEQYF. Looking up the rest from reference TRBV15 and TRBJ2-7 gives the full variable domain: DAMVIQNPRYQVTQFGKPVTLSCSQTLNHNVMYWYQQKSSQAPKLLFHYYDKDFNNEADTPDNFQSRRPNTSFCFLDIRSPGLGDTAMYLCATSPGRGTYEQYFGPGTRLTVT.

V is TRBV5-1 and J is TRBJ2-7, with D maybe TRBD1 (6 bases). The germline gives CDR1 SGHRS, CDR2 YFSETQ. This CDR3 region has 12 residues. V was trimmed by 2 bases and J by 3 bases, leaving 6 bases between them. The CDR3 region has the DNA TGCGCCAGCAGCTTAGGGGGCTACGAGCAGTACTTC. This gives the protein CASSLGGYEQYF.

The CDR3, as DNA: TGTGCCAGCATAATAGGGACTAGCGGATACAATGAGCAGTTCTTC. Its translation is CASIIGTSGYNEQFF. The J gene is TRBJ2-1, the V gene TRBV6-6; TRBD2 agrees at 11 bases. V was pared by 7 bases and J by 4 bases, with 6 bases of the junction left unmatched. Per germline, CDR1 MNHNY and CDR2 SVGAGI (reference sequence). This CDR3 contains 15 residues.

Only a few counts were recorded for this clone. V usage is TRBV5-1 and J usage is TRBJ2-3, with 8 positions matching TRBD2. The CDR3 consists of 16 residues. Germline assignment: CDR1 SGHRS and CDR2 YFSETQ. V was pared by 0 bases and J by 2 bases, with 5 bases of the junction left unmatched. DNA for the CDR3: TGCGCCAGCAGCTTGGGCGGCGGGAGGATCACAGATACGCAGTATTTT. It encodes CASSLGGGRITDTQYF.

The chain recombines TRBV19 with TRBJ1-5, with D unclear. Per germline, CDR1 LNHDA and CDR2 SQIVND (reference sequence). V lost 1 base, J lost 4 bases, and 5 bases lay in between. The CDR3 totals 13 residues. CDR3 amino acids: CASSIGRNQPQHF. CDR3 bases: TGTGCCAGTAGTATAGGGAGGAATCAGCCCCAGCATTTT.

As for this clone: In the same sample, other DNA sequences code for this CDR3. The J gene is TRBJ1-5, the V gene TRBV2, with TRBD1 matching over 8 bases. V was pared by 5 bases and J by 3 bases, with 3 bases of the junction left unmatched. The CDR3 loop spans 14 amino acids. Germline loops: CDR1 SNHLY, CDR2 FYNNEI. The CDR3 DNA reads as TGTGCCAGCAGTTGGGACAGGACCAATCAGCCCCAGCATTTT. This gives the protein CASSWDRTNQPQHF.